This T cell receptor (beta chain) was found in a study of blood T cell repertoires in COVID-19. Study details: In each case, the material was cDNA or gDNA derived from T cells, B-cell-depleted T cells, or PBMCs.

Per the original data handling: Amplifying reference gene primers gave estimates of nucleated cell counts. Only in-frame clones appear in the TCRdb table, and some are missing; sequencing was by immunoSEQ multiplex PCR. From that table come the V and J calls and clone size; the DNA was used to work out D and trimming. The table includes roughly 330,000 clones, roughly 87% detected once. Cohorts were assigned according to the clinical history that participants reported. CDR1 SGHRS and CDR2 YFSETQ come from the germline V gene. V lost 1 base and J lost 6, with 23 bases in between. The CDR3 is made up of 17 amino acids.

Material: PBMCs or T cells enriched from blood (not recorded which). V is TRBV5-1 and J is TRBJ2-7, with D possibly TRBD2 on 5 matching bases. The TCR was taken from a woman aged 30 to 39 who had recovered from COVID-19. CDR3 in amino acids: CASSLSGFLGMAGEQYF. As DNA, the CDR3 is TGCGCCAGCAGCTTGAGCGGCTTCTTGGGGATGGCAGGCGAGCAGTACTTC.